Shown below are 7 T cell receptor beta chains from a single sample sequenced in a study of blood T cell repertoires in COVID-19. Only in-frame clones appear in the TCRdb table, and some are missing; sequencing was by immunoSEQ multiplex PCR. This sample has 200,000 to 250,000 clones; 90% to 95% occur once, and the top ten carry around 0.85%. Input material: peripheral blood. These receptors were collected from a man aged 60-69 years with COVID-19, enrolled during active disease.

The chain has TRBV5-1 and TRBJ2-2, with TRBD1 matching 7 bases. With V trimmed by 0 bases and J by 6 bases, 5 bases remained unmatched. Germline V gene sequence: CDR1 SGHRS, CDR2 YFSETQ. The CDR3 is 15 amino acids. CDR3: CASSLARGQAGELFF. CDR3 nucleotides: TGCGCCAGCAGCTTGGCGAGGGGGCAGGCCGGGGAGCTGTTTTTT.

This sequence joins TRBV2 and TRBJ1-5; TRBD1 agrees at 9 bases. There are 16 residues in the CDR3. Germline CDR1 reads SNHLY; CDR2 reads FYNNEI. Trimming cost V 2 bases and J 4 bases; bases outside gene matches: 6. CDR3 loop: CASSEYGTGLNQPQHF. For the CDR3, the DNA is TGTGCCAGCAGTGAATATGGGACAGGGTTAAATCAGCCCCAGCATTTT. Based on the CDR3 plus reference TRBV2 and TRBJ1-5, the full variable domain is EPEVTQTPSHQVTQMGQEVILRCVPISNHLYFYWYRQILGQKVEFLVSFYNNEISEKSEIFDDQFSVERPDGSNFTLKIRSTKLEDSAMYFCASSEYGTGLNQPQHFGDGTRLSIL.

V is TRBV4-2 and J is TRBJ1-1; D is ambiguous. Looked up from germline, CDR1 is LGHNA and CDR2 is YNFKEQ. Trimming took 0 bases from V and 11 from J, leaving 13 bases between them. This CDR3 is built from 13 residues. CDR3 sequence: CASSQELGDEAFF. The CDR3 DNA reads TGTGCCAGCAGCCAAGAGTTGGGCGATGAGGCTTTCTTT.

V is TRBV24-1 and J is TRBJ1-2; D gene ambiguous. Trimming pared 4 bases from V and 8 bases from J, leaving 13 bases between. There are 13 residues in the CDR3. Germline V lookup: CDR1 KGHDR, CDR2 SFDVKD. The CDR3: CATSEPARRGYTF. The CDR3 nucleotides read TGTGCCACCAGTGAACCTGCCCGGCGGGGCTACACCTTC.

This clone was observed a single time. The rearrangement uses TRBV11-3 and TRBJ2-7, with D possibly being TRBD1 (6 bases). This CDR3 region has 14 residues. The germline V and J ends were trimmed by 5 bases and 6 bases, with 17 bases remaining between them. The V gene's germline CDR1 is SGHNT and CDR2 YENEEA. The CDR3 spells CASSQQGAYSEQYF. In DNA form, the CDR3 reads TGTGCCAGCAGCCAACAGGGTGCCTACTCCGAGCAGTACTTC.

The rearrangement joins TRBV10-1 to TRBJ2-5; 9 nucleotides match TRBD1. Germline V gene sequence: CDR1 WNHNN, CDR2 SYGVQD (reference sequence). The junction had 4 bases not matched to a gene; V was cut back by 3 bases and J by 5 bases. The CDR3 runs to 14 residues. CDR3 in amino acids: CASSEGTGSETQYF. DNA of the CDR3: TGCGCCAGCAGTGAAGGGACAGGGTCGGAGACCCAGTACTTC.

This clone occurred once. The chain has TRBV6-1 and TRBJ2-2; 7 nucleotides match TRBD2. The CDR3 contains 15 residues. Trimming removed 2 bases from V and 4 bases from J; junction bases left unmatched: 4. Germline V gene data show CDR1 as MNHNS and CDR2 as SASEGT. DNA for the CDR3: TGTGCCAGCAGTGAACTTACGGGGGGCACCGGGGAGCTGTTTTTT. This translates into CASSELTGGTGELFF.